The rows below give T cell receptor beta chains drawn from one sample of a study of Graves' ophthalmopathy and Graves' hyperthyroidism. In TCRdb, the multiplex PCR reads were re-called with MiXCR into one record per CDR3 protein. The repertoire holds a few hundred thousand distinct CDR3 sequences, with about 15% as singletons. The sample comprised peripheral blood. The source is an adult woman with stable Graves' hyperthyroidism. The CDR3 runs from the conserved cysteine through the conserved F or W. Fields, in order: D gene, V gene, J gene, clone size, CDR3 protein, CDR3 DNA. The D gene is left open where the match is weak. Expanded clones are given a class, and other clones once, few, many or no size at all.

D gene: -; V gene: TRBV11-2; J gene: TRBJ2-7; clone size: -; CDR3 protein: CASSLSFSSYEQYF; CDR3 DNA: TGTGCCAGCAGCTTATCCTTCTCCTCCTACGAGCAGTACTTC
D gene: TRBD1; V gene: TRBV2; J gene: TRBJ2-2; clone size: many; CDR3 protein: CASLGQGRAGELFF; CDR3 DNA: TGTGCCAGCCTCGGACAGGGGCGGGCCGGGGAGCTGTTTTTT
D gene: -; V gene: TRBV19; J gene: TRBJ1-1; clone size: -; CDR3 protein: CASSSGPYGNTEAFF; CDR3 DNA: TGTGCCAGTAGTTCGGGGCCTTATGGGAACACTGAAGCTTTCTTT
D gene: TRBD2; V gene: TRBV6-5; J gene: TRBJ2-5; clone size: many; CDR3 protein: CASSYSILAGETQYF; CDR3 DNA: TGTGCCAGCAGTTACTCGATCCTAGCGGGAGAGACCCAGTACTTC
D gene: -; V gene: TRBV7-8; J gene: TRBJ2-2; clone size: few; CDR3 protein: CASSLGRTSSTNTGELFF; CDR3 DNA: TGTGCCAGCAGCTTAGGGAGGACATCAAGTACGAACACCGGGGAGCTGTTTTTT
D gene: -; V gene: TRBV7-2; J gene: TRBJ2-5; clone size: few; CDR3 protein: CASSLIPETQYF; CDR3 DNA: TGTGCCAGCAGCTTAATCCCGGAGACCCAGTACTTC
D gene: -; V gene: TRBV29-1; J gene: TRBJ2-7; clone size: many; CDR3 protein: CSVESPTNSYEQYF; CDR3 DNA: TGCAGCGTTGAATCCCCCACCAACTCGTACGAGCAGTACTTC
D gene: -; V gene: TRBV4-3; J gene: TRBJ1-1; clone size: many; CDR3 protein: CASSHRNTEAFF; CDR3 DNA: TGCGCCAGCAGCCATCGGAACACTGAAGCTTTCTTT
D gene: -; V gene: TRBV29-1; J gene: TRBJ1-6; clone size: many; CDR3 protein: CSVQLTGTPNSPLHF; CDR3 DNA: TGCAGCGTTCAGTTAACCGGGACACCGAATTCACCCCTCCACTTT
D gene: TRBD1; V gene: TRBV28; J gene: TRBJ2-5; clone size: -; CDR3 protein: CASSLRTGGTQYF; CDR3 DNA: TGTGCCAGCAGTTTAAGGACAGGGGGCACCCAGTACTTC
D gene: -; V gene: TRBV11-2; J gene: TRBJ1-6; clone size: many; CDR3 protein: CASSHTFAPLHF; CDR3 DNA: TGTGCCAGCAGCCACACATTTGCACCCCTCCACTTT
D gene: TRBD2; V gene: TRBV11-2; J gene: TRBJ2-5; clone size: -; CDR3 protein: CASSLRTGGETQYF; CDR3 DNA: TGTGCCAGCAGCTTGAGGACGGGAGGTGAGACCCAGTACTTC
D gene: -; V gene: TRBV4-1; J gene: TRBJ1-1; clone size: few; CDR3 protein: CASSQDRGDRTEAFF; CDR3 DNA: TGCGCCAGCAGCCAAGACCGGGGGGATAGGACTGAAGCTTTCTTT
D gene: -; V gene: TRBV5-1; J gene: TRBJ2-7; clone size: many; CDR3 protein: CASSLAKSGEQYF; CDR3 DNA: TGCGCCAGCAGCTTGGCCAAATCCGGCGAGCAGTACTTC
D gene: TRBD1; V gene: TRBV28; J gene: TRBJ2-7; clone size: -; CDR3 protein: CASSFWDRGRYEQYF; CDR3 DNA: TGTGCCAGCAGTTTCTGGGACAGGGGACGCTACGAGCAGTACTTC
D gene: TRBD1; V gene: TRBV28; J gene: TRBJ1-3; clone size: many; CDR3 protein: CASSSPGQSSGNTIYF; CDR3 DNA: TGTGCCAGCAGTTCCCCGGGACAGAGCTCTGGAAACACCATATATTTT
D gene: TRBD1; V gene: TRBV14; J gene: TRBJ1-1; clone size: -; CDR3 protein: CASSFDRATEACF; CDR3 DNA: TGTGCCAGCAGCTTCGACAGGGCCACTGAAGCTTGCTTT
D gene: TRBD2; V gene: TRBV28; J gene: TRBJ2-7; clone size: -; CDR3 protein: CASSPWTSGMYF; CDR3 DNA: TGTGCCAGCAGTCCGTGGACTAGCGGGATGTACTTC
D gene: TRBD2; V gene: TRBV5-1; J gene: TRBJ2-2; clone size: many; CDR3 protein: CASSLDGGLNTGELFF; CDR3 DNA: TGCGCCAGCAGCTTGGATGGGGGACTAAACACCGGGGAGCTGTTTTTT
D gene: -; V gene: TRBV5-4; J gene: TRBJ2-7; clone size: -; CDR3 protein: CASSSRWGTETSSYEQYF; CDR3 DNA: TGTGCCAGCAGCTCGAGATGGGGTACAGAGACAAGCTCCTACGAGCAGTACTTC
D gene: -; V gene: TRBV3-1; J gene: TRBJ1-3; clone size: -; CDR3 protein: CASSQGSTGYSGNTIYF; CDR3 DNA: TGTGCCAGCAGCCAAGGGAGCACAGGTTACTCTGGAAACACCATATATTTT
D gene: -; V gene: TRBV6-1; J gene: TRBJ1-2; clone size: many; CDR3 protein: CASRETGGSSGYTF; CDR3 DNA: TGTGCCAGCAGAGAGACAGGTGGATCCTCTGGCTACACCTTC